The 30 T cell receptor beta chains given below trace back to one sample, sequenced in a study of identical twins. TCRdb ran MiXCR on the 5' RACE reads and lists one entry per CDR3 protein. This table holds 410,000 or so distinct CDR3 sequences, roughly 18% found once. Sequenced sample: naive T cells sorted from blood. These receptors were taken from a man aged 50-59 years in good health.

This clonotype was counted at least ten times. CDR3 sequence reads: CASSYASSSYNEQFF. The CDR3 bases are TGTGCCAGCAGTTACGCGTCGAGCTCCTACAATGAGCAGTTCTTC. This chain connects TRBV6-5 to TRBJ2-1; D gene uncertain. This CDR3 region has 15 residues. V was cut by 2 bases and J by 0 bases, with 8 bases left in between. CDR1 MNHEY and CDR2 SVGAGI come from the germline V gene.

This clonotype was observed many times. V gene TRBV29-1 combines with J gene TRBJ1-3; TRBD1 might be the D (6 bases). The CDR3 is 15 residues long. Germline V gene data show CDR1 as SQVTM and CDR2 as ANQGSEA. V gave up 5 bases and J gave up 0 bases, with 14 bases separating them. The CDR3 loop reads CSVLTGTHSGNTIYF. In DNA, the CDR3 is TGCAGCGTTTTAACAGGGACCCACTCTGGAAACACCATATATTTT.

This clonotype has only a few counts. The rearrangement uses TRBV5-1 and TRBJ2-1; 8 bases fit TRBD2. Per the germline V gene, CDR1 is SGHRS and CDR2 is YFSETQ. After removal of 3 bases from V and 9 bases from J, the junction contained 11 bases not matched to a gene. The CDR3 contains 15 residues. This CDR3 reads CASSWEPGLDLEQFF. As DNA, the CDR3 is TGCGCCAGCAGCTGGGAACCGGGACTAGACCTTGAGCAGTTCTTC.

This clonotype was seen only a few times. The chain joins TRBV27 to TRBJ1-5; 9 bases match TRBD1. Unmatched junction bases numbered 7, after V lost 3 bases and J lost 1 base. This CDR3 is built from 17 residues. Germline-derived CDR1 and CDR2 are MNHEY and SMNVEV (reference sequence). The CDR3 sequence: CASSLSGTGWSNQPQHF. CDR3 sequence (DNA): TGTGCCAGCAGTTTGTCCGGGACAGGGTGGAGCAATCAGCCCCAGCATTTT.

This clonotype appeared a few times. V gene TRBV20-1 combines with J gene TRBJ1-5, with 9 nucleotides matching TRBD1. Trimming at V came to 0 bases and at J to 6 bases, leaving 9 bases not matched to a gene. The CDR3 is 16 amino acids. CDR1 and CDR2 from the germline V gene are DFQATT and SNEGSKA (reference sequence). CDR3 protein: CSARDHPGTGSQPQHF. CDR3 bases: TGCAGTGCTAGAGATCATCCCGGGACAGGGAGTCAGCCCCAGCATTTT.

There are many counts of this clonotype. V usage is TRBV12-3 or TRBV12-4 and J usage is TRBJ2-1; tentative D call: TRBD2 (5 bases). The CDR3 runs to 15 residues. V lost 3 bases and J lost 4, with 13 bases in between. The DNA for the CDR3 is TGTGCCAGCAGTTTGAGGGAGACCGGGTACAATGAGCAGTTCTTC. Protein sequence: CASSLRETGYNEQFF.

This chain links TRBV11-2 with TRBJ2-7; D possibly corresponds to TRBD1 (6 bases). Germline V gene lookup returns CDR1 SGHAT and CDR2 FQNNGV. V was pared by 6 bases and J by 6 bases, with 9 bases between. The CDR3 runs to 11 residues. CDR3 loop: CASRRGGEQYF. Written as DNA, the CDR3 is TGTGCCAGCAGGCGAGGGGGCGAGCAGTACTTC. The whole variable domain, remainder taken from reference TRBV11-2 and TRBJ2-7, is EAGVAQSPRYKIIEKRQSVAFWCNPISGHATLYWYQQILGQGPKLLIQFQNNGVVDDSQLPKDRFSAERLKGVDSTLKIQPAKLEDSAVYLCASRRGGEQYFGPGTRLTVT.

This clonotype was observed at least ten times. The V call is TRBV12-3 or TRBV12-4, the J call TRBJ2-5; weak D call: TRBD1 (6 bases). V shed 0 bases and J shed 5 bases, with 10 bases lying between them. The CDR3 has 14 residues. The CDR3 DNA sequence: TGTGCCAGCAGTTTAGCGACAGGTCGGGAGACCCAGTACTTC. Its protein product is CASSLATGRETQYF.

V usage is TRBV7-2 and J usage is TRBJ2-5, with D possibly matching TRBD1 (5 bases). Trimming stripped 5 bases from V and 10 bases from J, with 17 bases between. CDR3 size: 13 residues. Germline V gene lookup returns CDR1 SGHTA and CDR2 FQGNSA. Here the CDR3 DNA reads TGTGCCAGCAGCCCCGAGGTGGGGCGCGTCCAGTACTTC. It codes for CASSPEVGRVQYF.

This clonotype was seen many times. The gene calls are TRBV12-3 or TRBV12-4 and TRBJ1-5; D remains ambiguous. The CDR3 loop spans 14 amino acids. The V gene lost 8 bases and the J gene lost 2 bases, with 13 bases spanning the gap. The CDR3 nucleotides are TGTGCCAGCGGTAGGTCCGGCGGCAATCAGCCCCAGCATTTT. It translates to CASGRSGGNQPQHF.

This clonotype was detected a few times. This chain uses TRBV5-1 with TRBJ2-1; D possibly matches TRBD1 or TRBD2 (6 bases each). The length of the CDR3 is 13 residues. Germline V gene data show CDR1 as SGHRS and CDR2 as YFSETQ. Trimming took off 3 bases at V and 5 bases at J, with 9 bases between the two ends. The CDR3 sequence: CASSSGGHNEQFF. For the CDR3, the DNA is TGCGCCAGCAGCTCCGGGGGCCACAATGAGCAGTTCTTC. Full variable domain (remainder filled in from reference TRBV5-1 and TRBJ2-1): KAGVTQTPRYLIKTRGQQVTLSCSPISGHRSVSWYQQTPGQGLQFLFEYFSETQRNKGNFPGRFSGRQFSNSRSEMNVSTLELGDSALYLCASSSGGHNEQFFGPGTRLTVL.

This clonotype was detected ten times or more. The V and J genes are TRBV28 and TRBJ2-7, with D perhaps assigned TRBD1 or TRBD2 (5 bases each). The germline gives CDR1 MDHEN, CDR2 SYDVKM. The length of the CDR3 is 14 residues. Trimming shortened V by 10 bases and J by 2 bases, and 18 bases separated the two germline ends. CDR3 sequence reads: CATGDARPPYEQYF. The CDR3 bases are TGTGCCACTGGGGACGCGAGGCCCCCCTACGAGCAGTACTTC.

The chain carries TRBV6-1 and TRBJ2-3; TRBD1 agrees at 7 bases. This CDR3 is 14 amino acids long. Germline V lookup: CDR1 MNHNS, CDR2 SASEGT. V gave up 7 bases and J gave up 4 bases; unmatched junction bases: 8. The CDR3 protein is CASTQGVWADTQYF. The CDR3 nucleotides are TGTGCCAGCACCCAGGGGGTATGGGCAGATACGCAGTATTTT.

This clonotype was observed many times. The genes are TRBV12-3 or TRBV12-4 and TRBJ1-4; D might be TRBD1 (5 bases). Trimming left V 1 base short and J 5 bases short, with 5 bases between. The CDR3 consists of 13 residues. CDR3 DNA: TGTGCCAGCAGTTTAGGGGGGAATGAAAAACTGTTTTTT. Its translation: CASSLGGNEKLFF.

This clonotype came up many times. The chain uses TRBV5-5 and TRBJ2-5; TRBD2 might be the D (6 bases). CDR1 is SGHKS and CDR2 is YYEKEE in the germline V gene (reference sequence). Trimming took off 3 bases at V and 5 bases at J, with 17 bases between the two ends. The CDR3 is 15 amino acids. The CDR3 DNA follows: TGTGCCAGCAGCTCAACCGGGGGACCGGGTGAGACCCAGTACTTC. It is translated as CASSSTGGPGETQYF.

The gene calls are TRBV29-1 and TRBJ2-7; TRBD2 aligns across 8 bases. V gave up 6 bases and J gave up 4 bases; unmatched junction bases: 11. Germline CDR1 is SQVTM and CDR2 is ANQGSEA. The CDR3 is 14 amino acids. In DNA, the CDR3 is TGCAGCGTCGCCTCAACTAGCGGATTATACGAGCAGTACTTC. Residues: CSVASTSGLYEQYF.

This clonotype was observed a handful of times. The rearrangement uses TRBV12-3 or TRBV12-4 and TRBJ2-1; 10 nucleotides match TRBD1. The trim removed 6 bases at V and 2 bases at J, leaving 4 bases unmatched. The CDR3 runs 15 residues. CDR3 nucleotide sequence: TGTGCCAGCAGGTCCGGGACAGGGGCCTACAATGAGCAGTTCTTC. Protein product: CASRSGTGAYNEQFF.

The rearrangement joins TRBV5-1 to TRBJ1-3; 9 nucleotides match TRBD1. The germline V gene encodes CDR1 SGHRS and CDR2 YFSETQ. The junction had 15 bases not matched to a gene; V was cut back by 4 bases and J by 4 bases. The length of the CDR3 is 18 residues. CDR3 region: CASSGTGTGSVGGNTIYF. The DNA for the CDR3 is TGCGCCAGCAGCGGCACCGGGACAGGGAGCGTTGGGGGAAACACCATATATTTT.

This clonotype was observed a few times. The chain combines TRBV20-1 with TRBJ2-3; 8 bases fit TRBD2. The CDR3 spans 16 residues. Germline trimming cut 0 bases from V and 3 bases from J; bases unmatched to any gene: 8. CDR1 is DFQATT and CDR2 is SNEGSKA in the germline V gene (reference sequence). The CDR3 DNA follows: TGCAGTGCTAGAGATTATCGCGGGAGGAGTACAGATACGCAGTATTTT. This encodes CSARDYRGRSTDTQYF.

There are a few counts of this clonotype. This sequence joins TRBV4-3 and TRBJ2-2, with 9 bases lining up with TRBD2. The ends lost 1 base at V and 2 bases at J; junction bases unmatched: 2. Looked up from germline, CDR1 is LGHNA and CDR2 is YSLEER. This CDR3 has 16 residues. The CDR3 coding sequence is TGCGCCAGCAGCCAAGGACTAGCGGATAACACCGGGGAGCTGTTTTTT. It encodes CASSQGLADNTGELFF.

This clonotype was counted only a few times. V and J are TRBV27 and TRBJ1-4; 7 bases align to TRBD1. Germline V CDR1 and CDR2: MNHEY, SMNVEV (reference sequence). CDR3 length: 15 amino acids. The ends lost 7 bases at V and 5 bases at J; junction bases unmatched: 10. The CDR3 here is CASNSTGTANEKLFF. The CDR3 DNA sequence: TGTGCCAGCAATTCCACCGGGACAGCAAATGAAAAACTGTTTTTT.

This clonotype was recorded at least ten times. The CDR3: CASSLITTGQETQYF. The CDR3, as DNA: TGTGCCAGCAGCTTAATCACTACCGGGCAAGAGACCCAGTACTTC. The chain is built from TRBV7-2 and TRBJ2-5; D is ambiguous. This CDR3 is built from 15 residues. V dropped 2 bases and J dropped 2 bases, with 12 bases sitting between them. The germline V gene encodes CDR1 SGHTA and CDR2 FQGNSA.

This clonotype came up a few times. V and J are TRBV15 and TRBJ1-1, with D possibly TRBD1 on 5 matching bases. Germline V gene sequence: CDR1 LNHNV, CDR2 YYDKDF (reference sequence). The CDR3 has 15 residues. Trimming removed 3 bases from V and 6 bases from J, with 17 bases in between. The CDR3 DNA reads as TGTGCCACCAGCAGTTTCCAAGTCGGGGGGGCTGAAGCTTTCTTT. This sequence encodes CATSSFQVGGAEAFF.

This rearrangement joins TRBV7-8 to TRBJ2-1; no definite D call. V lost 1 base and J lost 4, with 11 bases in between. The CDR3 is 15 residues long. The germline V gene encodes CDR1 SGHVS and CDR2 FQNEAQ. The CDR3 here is CASSLGTLTYNEQFF. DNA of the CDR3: TGTGCCAGCAGCTTAGGAACCCTGACATACAATGAGCAGTTCTTC.

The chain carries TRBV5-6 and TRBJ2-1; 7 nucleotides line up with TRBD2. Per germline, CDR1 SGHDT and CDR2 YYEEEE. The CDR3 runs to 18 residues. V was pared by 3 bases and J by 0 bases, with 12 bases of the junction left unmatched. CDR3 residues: CASSSPDSGEYSYNEQFF. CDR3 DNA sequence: TGTGCCAGCAGCTCCCCCGACAGCGGGGAGTACTCCTACAATGAGCAGTTCTTC.

CDR3 residues: CASSPYVPSYEQYF. Written as DNA, the CDR3 is TGTGCCAGCAGTCCCTACGTTCCCTCCTACGAGCAGTACTTC. J is TRBJ2-7 and V is TRBV27; D unclear. From germline, CDR1 is MNHEY and CDR2 SMNVEV (reference sequence). V was shortened by 5 bases and J by 0 bases, with 11 bases between the two germline ends. The CDR3 runs to 14 residues.

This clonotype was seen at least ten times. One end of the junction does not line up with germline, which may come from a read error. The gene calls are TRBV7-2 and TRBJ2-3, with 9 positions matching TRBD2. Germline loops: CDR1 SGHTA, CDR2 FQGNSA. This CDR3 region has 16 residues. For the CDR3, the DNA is TGCGCCAGCAGCTTGGAGGGCGGGAGGGCCGCAGATACGCAGTATTTT. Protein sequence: CASSLEGGRAADTQYF. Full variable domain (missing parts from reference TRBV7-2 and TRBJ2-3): GAGVSQSPSNKVTEKGKDVELRCDPISGHTALYWYRQSLGQGLEFLIYFQGNSAPDKSGLPSDRFSAERTGGSVSTLTIQRTQQEDSAVYLCASSLEGGRAADTQYFGPGTRLTVL.

Here the CDR3 reads CASSSGTPAGETQYF. CDR3 coding DNA: TGCGCCAGCAGCTCCGGGACTCCCGCGGGGGAGACCCAGTACTTC. V is TRBV5-1 and J is TRBJ2-5, with D possibly being TRBD2 (6 bases). CDR1 and CDR2 from the germline V gene are SGHRS and YFSETQ. The CDR3 sequence is 15 residues long. V shed 3 bases and J shed 5 bases, with 17 bases lying between them.

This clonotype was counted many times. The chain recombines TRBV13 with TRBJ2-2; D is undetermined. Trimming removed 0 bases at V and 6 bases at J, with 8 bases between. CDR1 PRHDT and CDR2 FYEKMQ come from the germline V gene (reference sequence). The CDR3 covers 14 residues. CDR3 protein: CASSLGGQAGELFF. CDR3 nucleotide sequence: TGTGCCAGCAGCTTAGGGGGCCAAGCCGGGGAGCTGTTTTTT.

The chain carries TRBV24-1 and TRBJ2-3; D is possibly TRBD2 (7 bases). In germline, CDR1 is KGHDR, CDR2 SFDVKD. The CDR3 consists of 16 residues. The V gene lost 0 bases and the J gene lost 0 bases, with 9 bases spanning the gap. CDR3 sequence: CATSDLGGASTDTQYF. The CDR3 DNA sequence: TGTGCCACCAGTGATTTGGGGGGGGCAAGCACAGATACGCAGTATTTT.